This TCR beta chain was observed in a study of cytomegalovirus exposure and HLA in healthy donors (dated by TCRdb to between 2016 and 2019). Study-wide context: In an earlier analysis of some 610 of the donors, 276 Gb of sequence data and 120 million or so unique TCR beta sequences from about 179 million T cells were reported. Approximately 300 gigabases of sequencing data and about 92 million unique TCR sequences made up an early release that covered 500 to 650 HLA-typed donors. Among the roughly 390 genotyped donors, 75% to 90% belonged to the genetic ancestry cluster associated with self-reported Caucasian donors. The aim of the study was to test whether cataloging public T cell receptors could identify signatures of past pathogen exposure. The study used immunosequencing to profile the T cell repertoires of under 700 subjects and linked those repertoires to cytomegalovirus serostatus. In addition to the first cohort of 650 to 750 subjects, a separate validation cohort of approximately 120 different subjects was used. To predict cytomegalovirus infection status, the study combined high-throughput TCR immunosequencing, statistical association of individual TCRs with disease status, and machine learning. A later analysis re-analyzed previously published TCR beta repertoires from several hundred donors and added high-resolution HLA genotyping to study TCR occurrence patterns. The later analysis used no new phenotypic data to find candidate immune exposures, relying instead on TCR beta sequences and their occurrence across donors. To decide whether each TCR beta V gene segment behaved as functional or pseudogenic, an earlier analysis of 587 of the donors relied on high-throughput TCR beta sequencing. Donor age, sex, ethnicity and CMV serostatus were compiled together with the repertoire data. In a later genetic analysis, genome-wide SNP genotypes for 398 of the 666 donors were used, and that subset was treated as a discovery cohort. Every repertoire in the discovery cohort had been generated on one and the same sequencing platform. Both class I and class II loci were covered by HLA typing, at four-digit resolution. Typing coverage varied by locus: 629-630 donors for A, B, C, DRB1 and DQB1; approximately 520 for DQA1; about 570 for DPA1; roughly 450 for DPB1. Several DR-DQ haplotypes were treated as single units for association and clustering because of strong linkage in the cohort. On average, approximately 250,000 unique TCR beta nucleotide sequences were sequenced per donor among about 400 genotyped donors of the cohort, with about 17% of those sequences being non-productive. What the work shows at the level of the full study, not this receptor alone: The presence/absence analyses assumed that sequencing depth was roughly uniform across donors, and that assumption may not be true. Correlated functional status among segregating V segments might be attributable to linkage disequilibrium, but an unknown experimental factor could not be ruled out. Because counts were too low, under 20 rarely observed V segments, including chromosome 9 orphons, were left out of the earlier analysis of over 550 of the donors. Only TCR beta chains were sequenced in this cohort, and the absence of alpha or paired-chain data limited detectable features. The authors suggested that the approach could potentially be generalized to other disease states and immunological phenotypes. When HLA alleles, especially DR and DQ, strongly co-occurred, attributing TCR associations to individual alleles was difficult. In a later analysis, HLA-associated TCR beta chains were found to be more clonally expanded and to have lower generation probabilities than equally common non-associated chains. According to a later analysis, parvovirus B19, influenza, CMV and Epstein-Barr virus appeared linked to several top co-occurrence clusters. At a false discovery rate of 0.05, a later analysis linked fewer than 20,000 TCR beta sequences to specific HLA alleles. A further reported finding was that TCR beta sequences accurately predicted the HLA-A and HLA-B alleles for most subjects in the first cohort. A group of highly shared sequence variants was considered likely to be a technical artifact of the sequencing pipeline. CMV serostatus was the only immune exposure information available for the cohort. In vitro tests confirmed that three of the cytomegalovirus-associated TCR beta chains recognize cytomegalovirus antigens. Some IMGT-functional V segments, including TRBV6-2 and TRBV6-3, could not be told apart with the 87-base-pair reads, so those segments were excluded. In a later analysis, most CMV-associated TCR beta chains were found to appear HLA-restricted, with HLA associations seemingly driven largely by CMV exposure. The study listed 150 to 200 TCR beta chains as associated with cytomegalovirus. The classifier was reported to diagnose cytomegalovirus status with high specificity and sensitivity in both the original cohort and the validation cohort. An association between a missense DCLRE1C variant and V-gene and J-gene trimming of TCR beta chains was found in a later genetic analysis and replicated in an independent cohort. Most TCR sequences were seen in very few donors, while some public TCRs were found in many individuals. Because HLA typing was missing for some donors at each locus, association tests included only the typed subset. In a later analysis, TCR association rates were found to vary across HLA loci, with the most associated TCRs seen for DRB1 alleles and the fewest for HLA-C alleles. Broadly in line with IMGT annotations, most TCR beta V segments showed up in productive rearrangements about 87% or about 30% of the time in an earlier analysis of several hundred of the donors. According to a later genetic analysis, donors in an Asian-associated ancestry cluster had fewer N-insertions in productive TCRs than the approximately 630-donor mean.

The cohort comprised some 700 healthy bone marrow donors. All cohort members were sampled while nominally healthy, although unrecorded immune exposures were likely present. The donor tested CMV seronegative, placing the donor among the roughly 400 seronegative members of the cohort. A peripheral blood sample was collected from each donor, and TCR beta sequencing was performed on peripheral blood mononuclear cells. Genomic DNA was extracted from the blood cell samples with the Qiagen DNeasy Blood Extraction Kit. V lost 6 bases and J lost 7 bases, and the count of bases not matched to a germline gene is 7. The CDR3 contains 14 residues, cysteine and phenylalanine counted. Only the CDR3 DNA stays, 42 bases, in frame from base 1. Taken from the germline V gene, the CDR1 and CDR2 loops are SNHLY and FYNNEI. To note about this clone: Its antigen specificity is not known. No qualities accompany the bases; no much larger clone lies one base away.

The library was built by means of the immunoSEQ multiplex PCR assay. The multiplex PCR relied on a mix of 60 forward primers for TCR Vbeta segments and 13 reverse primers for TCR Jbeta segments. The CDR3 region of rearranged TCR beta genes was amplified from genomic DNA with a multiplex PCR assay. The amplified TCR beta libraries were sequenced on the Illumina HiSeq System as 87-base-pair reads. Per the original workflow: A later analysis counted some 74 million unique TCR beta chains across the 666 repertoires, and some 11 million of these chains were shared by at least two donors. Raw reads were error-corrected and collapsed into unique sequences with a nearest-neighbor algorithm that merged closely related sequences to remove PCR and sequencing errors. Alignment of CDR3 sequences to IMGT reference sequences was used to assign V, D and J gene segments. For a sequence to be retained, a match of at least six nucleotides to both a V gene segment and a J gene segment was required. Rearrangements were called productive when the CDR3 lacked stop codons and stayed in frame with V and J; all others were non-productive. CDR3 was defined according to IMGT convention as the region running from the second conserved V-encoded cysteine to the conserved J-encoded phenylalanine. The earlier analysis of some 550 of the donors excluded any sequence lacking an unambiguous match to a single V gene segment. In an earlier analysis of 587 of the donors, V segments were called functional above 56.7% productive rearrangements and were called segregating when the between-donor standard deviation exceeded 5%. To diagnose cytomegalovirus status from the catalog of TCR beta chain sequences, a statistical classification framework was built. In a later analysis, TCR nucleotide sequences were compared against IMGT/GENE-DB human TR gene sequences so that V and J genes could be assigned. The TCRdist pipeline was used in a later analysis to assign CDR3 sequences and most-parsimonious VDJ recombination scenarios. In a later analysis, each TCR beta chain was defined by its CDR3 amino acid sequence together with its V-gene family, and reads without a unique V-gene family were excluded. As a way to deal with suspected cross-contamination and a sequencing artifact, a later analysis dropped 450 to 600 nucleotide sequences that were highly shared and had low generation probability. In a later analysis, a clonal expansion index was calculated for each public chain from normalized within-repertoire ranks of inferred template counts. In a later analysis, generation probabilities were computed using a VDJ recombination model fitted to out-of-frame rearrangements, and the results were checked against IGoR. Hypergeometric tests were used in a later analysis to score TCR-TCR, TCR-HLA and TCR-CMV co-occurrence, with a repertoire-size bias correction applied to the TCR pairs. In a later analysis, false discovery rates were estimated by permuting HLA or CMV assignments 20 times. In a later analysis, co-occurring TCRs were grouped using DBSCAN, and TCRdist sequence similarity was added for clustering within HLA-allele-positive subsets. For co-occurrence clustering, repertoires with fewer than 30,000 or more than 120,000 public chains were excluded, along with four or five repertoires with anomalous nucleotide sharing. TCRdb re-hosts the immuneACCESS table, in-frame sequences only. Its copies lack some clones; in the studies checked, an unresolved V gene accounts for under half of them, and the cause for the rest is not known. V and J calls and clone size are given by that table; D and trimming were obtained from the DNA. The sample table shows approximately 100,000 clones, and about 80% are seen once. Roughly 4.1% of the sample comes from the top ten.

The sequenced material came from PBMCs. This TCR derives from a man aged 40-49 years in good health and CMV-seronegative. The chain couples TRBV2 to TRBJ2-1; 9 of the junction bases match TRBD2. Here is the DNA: TGTGCCAGCAGCCTAGCGGGGCTACCAAATGAGCAGTTCTTC. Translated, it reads CASSLAGLPNEQFF.